This T cell receptor (beta chain) is from a study of T cells in Graves' hyperthyroidism and ophthalmopathy. The study collected blood at first hyperthyroidism diagnosis, before any ophthalmopathy symptoms arose. V lost 1 base, J lost 0 bases, and 7 bases lay in between. This CDR3 contains 14 residues. Germline values: CDR1 SGHRS, CDR2 YFSETQ. TCR beta CDR3 regions were amplified from RNA transcripts. Primed by the HTBI set, a first-round RT-PCR was run on the TCR CDR3. Each CDR3 protein gets one entry after TCRdb re-called the multiplex PCR reads with MiXCR. The sample includes more than 550,000 distinct CDR3 sequences, around 20% of them seen just once. This clonotype has ten or more counts.

The sample taken for sequencing was blood. The chain is built from TRBV5-1 and TRBJ1-1, with D possibly being TRBD1 (5 bases). This receptor was taken from a woman aged 50 to 65 with Graves' hyperthyroidism that later progressed to Graves' ophthalmopathy. This CDR3 reads CASSLSTVNTEAFF. CDR3 DNA: TGCGCCAGCAGCTTGTCGACAGTGAACACTGAAGCTTTCTTT. The whole variable domain, remainder taken from reference TRBV5-1 and TRBJ1-1, is KAGVTQTPRYLIKTRGQQVTLSCSPISGHRSVSWYQQTPGQGLQFLFEYFSETQRNKGNFPGRFSGRQFSNSRSEMNVSTLELGDSALYLCASSLSTVNTEAFFGQGTRLTVV.